Listed here are 27 T cell receptor beta chains from one sample, sequenced in a study of blood T cell repertoires in COVID-19 (dated by TCRdb to the early 2020s). The library was generated by the immunoSEQ multiplex PCR assay. In TCRdb, the immuneACCESS table is reduced to in-frame sequences with V and J assigned. These tables do not hold every clone; where another copy was compared, an unresolved V gene accounts for under half, and the others remain unexplained. Present in this sample are about 440,000 clones, roughly 87% of which were seen just once. Of the sample, roughly 1.9% falls within the top ten clones. Sequencing was carried out using PBMCs or T cells enriched from blood (not recorded which). These receptors all stem from a woman in her late teens or twenties with acute COVID-19.

The CDR3 here is CASMLDSSSYEQYF. CDR3 sequence (DNA): TGCGCCAGCATGCTCGACAGTAGCTCCTACGAGCAGTACTTC. The chain carries TRBV5-1 and TRBJ2-7, with D tentatively TRBD1 (5 bases). V was pared by 6 bases and J by 0 bases, with 13 bases between. The CDR3 is made up of 14 amino acids. The germline gives CDR1 SGHRS, CDR2 YFSETQ.

This clone was seen only a few times. This chain joins TRBV9 and TRBJ1-2, with 7 bases lining up with TRBD1. Germline V lookup: CDR1 SGDLS, CDR2 YYNGEE. This CDR3 is built from 11 residues. J gave up 8 bases and V 7 bases, and 5 bases lay outside the gene matches. CDR3 in amino acids: CASRQGGGYTF. The CDR3 region has the DNA TGTGCCAGCCGACAGGGAGGCGGCTACACCTTC.

The chain is built from TRBV29-1 and TRBJ1-1; D may be TRBD1 (5 bases). Germline values: CDR1 SQVTM, CDR2 ANQGSEA. V lost 4 bases to trimming and J lost 3 bases, with 12 bases between them. This CDR3 is built from 13 residues. The CDR3 DNA follows: TGCAGCGTTGTGCTGACAGTGGACACTGAAGCTTTCTTT. Translated, it gives CSVVLTVDTEAFF.

This chain links TRBV7-8 with TRBJ1-1; 10 bases are a match to TRBD1. CDR3 size: 13 residues. J gave up 10 bases and V 3 bases, and 5 bases lay outside the gene matches. The germline V gene has CDR1 SGHVS and CDR2 FQNEAQ. In DNA, the CDR3 is TGTGCCAGCAGCTTGGAAAGGACAGGGGGAGCTTTCTTT. This translates into CASSLERTGGAFF.

The gene calls are TRBV6-2 or TRBV6-3 and TRBJ1-1; D is undetermined. V dropped 2 bases and J dropped 9 bases, with 16 bases sitting between them. The CDR3 covers 14 residues. CDR1 and CDR2 from the germline V gene are MNHEY and SVGEGT. The DNA of the CDR3 is TGTGCCAGCAGTTACACCAGGCGTAAGCCTCAAGCTTTCTTT. This codes for CASSYTRRKPQAFF.

About this clone itself: Its ends do not fully match the called genes, so a read error is possible. The J gene is TRBJ2-7, the V gene TRBV29-1, with unresolved D. CDR1 and CDR2 (germline): SQVTM, ANQGSEA. CDR3 length equals 10 residues. CDR3 protein: CSVETGSSSF. The CDR3 bases are TGCAGCGTAGAGACCGGGTCCTCTAGTTTC.

The chain carries TRBV5-4 and TRBJ1-6, with D hard to call. The CDR3 has 15 residues. V was cut by 2 bases and J by 6 bases, with 12 bases left in between. The germline V gene encodes CDR1 SGHNT and CDR2 YYREEE (reference sequence). The CDR3, as DNA: TGTGCCAGCAGCTTACTCCCGAGTACTAATTCACCCCTCCACTTT. This sequence encodes CASSLLPSTNSPLHF.

This clone appeared a few times. The V call is TRBV6-5, the J call TRBJ1-1; TRBD1 is a possible D gene (5 bases). There are 15 residues in the CDR3. Trimming left V 0 bases short and J 4 bases short, with 12 bases between. Germline V gives CDR1 MNHEY, CDR2 SVGAGI. CDR3 protein: CASSYSRGGSTEAFF. CDR3 coding DNA: TGTGCCAGCAGTTACTCTCGGGGGGGGAGCACTGAAGCTTTCTTT.

This clone was counted a single time. The gene calls are TRBV5-1 and TRBJ2-1; 7 nucleotides line up with TRBD2. The junction had 0 bases not matched to a gene; V was cut back by 0 bases and J by 3 bases. CDR1 and CDR2 from the germline V gene are SGHRS and YFSETQ. CDR3 length: 14 amino acids. The DNA for the CDR3 is TGCGCCAGCAGCTTGGCTAGCGGCTACAATGAGCAGTTCTTC. This encodes CASSLASGYNEQFF. Variable domain in full (rest from reference TRBV5-1 and TRBJ2-1): KAGVTQTPRYLIKTRGQQVTLSCSPISGHRSVSWYQQTPGQGLQFLFEYFSETQRNKGNFPGRFSGRQFSNSRSEMNVSTLELGDSALYLCASSLASGYNEQFFGPGTRLTVL.

J is TRBJ1-3 and V is TRBV12-3 or TRBV12-4; D gene uncertain. The CDR3 loop spans 11 amino acids. V gave up 6 bases and J gave up 8 bases, with 8 bases separating them. CDR3 sequence reads: CASSFPDTIYF. The CDR3 DNA is TGTGCCAGCAGCTTTCCCGACACCATATATTTT.

A word on this clone: A junction end diverges from the germline sequence, so it may reflect a read error. J is TRBJ1-4 and V is TRBV12-3 or TRBV12-4; D gene unclear. CDR3 size: 13 residues. The CDR3 here is CASSFQLDEKLFF. The CDR3 DNA follows: TGTGCCAGCAGTTTCCAGCTAGATGAGAAACTGTTTTTT.

The rearrangement uses TRBV6-1 and TRBJ1-2, with unresolved D. With 3 bases removed from V and 9 bases from J, the gap between germline ends came to 11 bases. CDR1 is MNHNS and CDR2 is SASEGT in the germline V gene. The CDR3 runs 12 residues. The CDR3 coding sequence is TGTGCCAGCAGTGACAGAGAGGTTAGCTACACCTTC. Translation gives CASSDREVSYTF.

This chain links TRBV28 with TRBJ1-3; D gene uncertain. The CDR3 length is 13 residues. Trimming removed 5 bases at V and 4 bases at J, with 9 bases between. From germline, CDR1 is MDHEN and CDR2 SYDVKM. CDR3 nucleotides: TGTGCCAGCAGTAGATTGGCCGGAAACACCATATATTTT. It codes for CASSRLAGNTIYF.

CDR3 in amino acids: CASSQQMQGSTDTQYF. The CDR3 DNA reads TGCGCCAGCAGCCAACAGATGCAGGGGAGCACAGATACGCAGTATTTT. This chain connects TRBV4-1 to TRBJ2-3, with D possibly matching TRBD1 (6 bases). The V gene's germline CDR1 is MGHRA and CDR2 YSYEKL. The V and J ends lost 2 bases and 0 bases respectively, with 12 bases between them. This CDR3 comprises 16 residues.

This clone is a singleton in its sample. Distinct nucleotide sequences in the sample also encode this CDR3. The gene calls are TRBV19 and TRBJ1-1; D gene uncertain. The CDR3 length is 14 residues. CDR1 LNHDA and CDR2 SQIVND come from the germline V gene (reference sequence). V was pared by 3 bases and J by 1 base, with 9 bases between. In DNA form, the CDR3 reads TGTGCCAGTAGTATCCCCCCCTCGAACACTGAAGCTTTCTTT. Amino acid sequence: CASSIPPSNTEAFF.

The rearrangement links TRBV19 to TRBJ1-3, with D perhaps matching TRBD1 (6 bases). Trimming left V 9 bases short and J 3 bases short, with 15 bases between. CDR3 length equals 14 residues. The V gene's germline CDR1 is LNHDA and CDR2 SQIVND (reference sequence). DNA for the CDR3: TGTGCCAGCGCCGACAGGAGCCTTGGAAACACCATATATTTT. It encodes CASADRSLGNTIYF.

This sequence joins TRBV7-6 and TRBJ1-2; 7 positions match TRBD1. The V gene's germline CDR1 is SGHVS and CDR2 FNYEAQ. The CDR3 has 15 amino acids. V lost 5 bases, J lost 7 bases, and 13 bases stayed unmatched. The CDR3 coding sequence is TGTGCCAGCAGCCAGGGAGCCGCAGGGGGACTTGGCTACACCTTC. The encoded protein is CASSQGAAGGLGYTF.

The DNA for the CDR3 is TGCGCCAGCAGCTTGAAGCGGGGGCCACAAGAGACCCAGTACTTC. Encoded protein: CASSLKRGPQETQYF. This chain uses TRBV5-1 with TRBJ2-5; 8 nucleotides match TRBD2. Germline CDR1 and CDR2: SGHRS and YFSETQ. V lost 1 base and J lost 2; bases outside the gene matches: 4. CDR3 length: 15 amino acids.

The CDR3 sequence: CASSLPGAEDNNEQFF. The CDR3 bases are TGTGCCAGCAGCCTACCAGGAGCGGAAGACAACAATGAGCAGTTCTTC. The V call is TRBV3-1 (or the pseudogene TRBV3-2), the J call TRBJ2-1, with D perhaps matching TRBD2 (5 bases). CDR3 length: 16 amino acids. V shed 4 bases and J shed 5 bases, with 18 bases lying between them. Germline assignment: CDR1 LGHDT and CDR2 YNNKEL (reference sequence).

The chain joins TRBV2 to TRBJ2-1, with TRBD2 as a possible D gene (5 bases). This CDR3 has 15 residues. CDR1 and CDR2 from the germline V gene are SNHLY and FYNNEI. V gave up 4 bases and J gave up 7 bases, with 17 bases separating them. The CDR3: CASSVRGEGWNEQFF. The CDR3 DNA sequence: TGTGCCAGCAGTGTCAGAGGTGAGGGTTGGAATGAGCAGTTCTTC.

The J gene is TRBJ1-6, the V gene TRBV9, with D maybe TRBD1 (5 bases). Germline CDR1 reads SGDLS; CDR2 reads YYNGEE. V lost 0 bases, J lost 9 bases, and 16 bases lay in between. The CDR3 loop spans 16 amino acids. For the CDR3, the DNA is TGTGCCAGCAGCGTAGAGGAAGGGGCAGGTGGTTCACCCCTCCACTTT. Protein product: CASSVEEGAGGSPLHF.

This clone was counted between two and nine times. The rearrangement joins TRBV27 to TRBJ1-2, with a tentative D call TRBD1 (6 bases). The CDR3 consists of 13 residues. From germline, CDR1 is MNHEY and CDR2 SMNVEV (reference sequence). Trimming removed 6 bases from V and 7 bases from J, with 15 bases in between. CDR3 DNA: TGTGCCAGCAGCCCCAGGGGAGTGGGTGGCTACACCTTC. As protein: CASSPRGVGGYTF.

The chain has TRBV9 and TRBJ2-1; no reliable D call. The CDR3 spans 14 residues. Trimming stripped 4 bases from V and 8 bases from J, with 16 bases between. Germline V gene data show CDR1 as SGDLS and CDR2 as YYNGEE. This chain's CDR3 is CASSPLDSVHEQFF. CDR3 nucleotides: TGTGCCAGCAGCCCCCTCGATTCGGTCCATGAGCAGTTCTTC.

The rearrangement uses TRBV29-1 and TRBJ2-5; 10 bases match TRBD1. The germline V gene encodes CDR1 SQVTM and CDR2 ANQGSEA. The V gene end was trimmed by 7 bases and the J gene end by 4 bases; junction bases not matched to a gene: 9. The CDR3 runs 14 residues. The CDR3 DNA is TGCAGCGCGGGGGACAGGGGCTTGGGAGAGACCCAGTACTTC. Its translation: CSAGDRGLGETQYF.

The chain employs TRBV6-5 and TRBJ1-2; possibly TRBD1 for D (5 bases). Trimming shortened V by 8 bases and J by 8 bases, and 12 bases separated the two germline ends. From germline, CDR1 is MNHEY and CDR2 SVGAGI. The CDR3 sequence is 11 residues long. The CDR3 DNA sequence: TGTGCCAGCGCGGGGGAAAGGGGCTACACCTTC. Amino acids: CASAGERGYTF.

The CDR3 protein is CASSLLPSGRGYNEQFF. The CDR3 DNA follows: TGTGCCAGCAGCTTATTACCGAGCGGGAGAGGTTACAATGAGCAGTTCTTC. The chain couples TRBV11-2 to TRBJ2-1, with 8 nucleotides matching TRBD2. This CDR3 comprises 17 residues. V lost 2 bases to trimming and J lost 4 bases; unmatched junction nucleotides: 10. Germline V CDR1 and CDR2: SGHAT, FQNNGV.

The V and J genes are TRBV19 and TRBJ1-1; D ambiguous. V lost 2 bases, J lost 8 bases, and 9 bases lay in between. Germline loops: CDR1 LNHDA, CDR2 SQIVND (reference sequence). The CDR3 covers 12 residues. The CDR3 DNA follows: TGTGCCAGTAGTATAAATAGACAAGAAGCTTTCTTT. This sequence encodes CASSINRQEAFF.